This T cell receptor (beta chain) was retrieved from a study of spatial heterogeneity in lung cancer. General study results and limits: Intratumoral expanded alpha and beta TCR counts were found to track tumor mutation counts.

This CDR3 is 16 amino acids long. Germline values: CDR1 SGDLS, CDR2 YYNGEE. The ends lost 4 bases at V and 7 bases at J; junction bases unmatched: 14. Judged by abundance, this clonotype is large. The target antigen is unknown. Time point reported: sample taken at primary tumor resection. Unsorted samples of tumor, nontumor lung or frozen PBMC had their whole RNA sequenced. Using its own MiXCR run on the 5' RACE reads, TCRdb lists one record per CDR3 protein. The repertoire holds 2,500 to 3,000 distinct CDR3 sequences, approximately 12% seen once, with approximately 22% in the top ten. The receptor was derived from a male donor with early-stage non-small cell lung cancer. The rearrangement links TRBV9 to TRBJ1-2; 9 nucleotides match TRBD1. This specimen consisted of lung tumor tissue, obtained at surgery. The CDR3 spells CASSSQGALLIGGYTF. The CDR3, as DNA: TGTGCCAGCAGCTCACAGGGGGCGCTCCTAATCGGTGGCTACACCTTC.